These 25 T cell receptor beta chains share one sample of origin, sequenced in a study of cytomegalovirus exposure and HLA in healthy donors. With 60 Vbeta and 13 Jbeta primers, the PCR was carried out. This table comes from immunoSEQ multiplex PCR, and its TCRdb copy is limited to in-frame clones, with some not included. The repertoire holds some 50,000 clones, with 72% as singletons. The sample taken for sequencing was PBMCs. Source of these receptors: a woman aged 45-65 years in good health and CMV-seropositive.

In its sample, this clone was seen once. CDR3 sequence reads: CASSYRGGASTEAFF. The DNA of the CDR3 is TGTGCCAGCAGTTACCGTGGGGGCGCGAGTACTGAAGCTTTCTTT. This chain links TRBV6-6 with TRBJ1-1; D may be TRBD1 (6 bases). This CDR3 is 15 amino acids long. The germline V gene encodes CDR1 MNHNY and CDR2 SVGAGI (reference sequence). V was pared by 2 bases and J by 5 bases, with 15 bases between.

The sample holds one count of this clone. The chain recombines TRBV2 with TRBJ2-3; TRBD2 agrees at 9 bases. The CDR3 has 15 residues. Germline V gene sequence: CDR1 SNHLY, CDR2 FYNNEI. V shed 6 bases, J shed 1 base, and the junction held 5 bases outside the gene matches. The CDR3 DNA is TGTGCCAGCAGGGAACTAGCGGGCCGCACAGATACGCAGTATTTT. It is translated as CASRELAGRTDTQYF.

This chain links TRBV4-2 with TRBJ1-4; 7 bases fit TRBD1. CDR1 and CDR2 from the germline V gene are LGHNA and YNFKEQ. V shed 7 bases, J shed 3 bases, and the junction held 11 bases outside the gene matches. This CDR3 region has 16 residues. CDR3: CASIDRDRGSNEKLFF. As DNA, the CDR3 is TGTGCCAGCATTGACCGGGACAGAGGGTCTAATGAAAAACTGTTTTTT.

The chain employs TRBV19 and TRBJ2-2; 9 positions agree with TRBD2. Germline V gene lookup returns CDR1 LNHDA and CDR2 SQIVND (reference sequence). The J segment lost 5 bases and the V segment lost 5 bases, leaving 3 bases of the junction unmatched. The CDR3 has 14 residues. The CDR3, as DNA: TGTGCCAGTAGTTGGCTAGCGGGGACCGGGGAGCTGTTTTTT. It is translated as CASSWLAGTGELFF.

The rearrangement joins TRBV27 to TRBJ2-1, with TRBD1 matching over 7 bases. CDR3 length equals 16 residues. Germline V CDR1 and CDR2: MNHEY, SMNVEV (reference sequence). With 2 bases clipped from V and 7 bases from J, the junction kept 11 bases outside the gene matches. CDR3 in DNA: TGTGCCAGCAGTTTACTGACAGGGTGGGGGTCGAATGAGCAGTTCTTC. Encoded protein: CASSLLTGWGSNEQFF.

The rearrangement uses TRBV11-2 and TRBJ2-7; 7 bases agree with TRBD2. Trimming cost V 7 bases and J 1 base; bases outside gene matches: 7. CDR3 length: 14 residues. Germline V lookup: CDR1 SGHAT, CDR2 FQNNGV. The CDR3 DNA sequence: TGTGCCAGCAACCAAGGACTAGTATCCTACGAGCAGTACTTC. Its translation is CASNQGLVSYEQYF.

The chain recombines TRBV19 with TRBJ2-7; possible D gene TRBD1, 6 bases. The germline V and J ends were trimmed by 3 bases and 2 bases, with 20 bases remaining between them. The CDR3 covers 17 residues. Per germline, CDR1 LNHDA and CDR2 SQIVND (reference sequence). This CDR3 reads CASSMNGIRDTTYEQYF. The CDR3 DNA sequence: TGTGCCAGTAGTATGAATGGGATTCGGGACACTACCTACGAGCAGTACTTC.

This rearrangement joins TRBV2 to TRBJ2-4; weak D call: TRBD2 (6 bases). Trimming removed 5 bases at V and 0 bases at J, with 11 bases between. In germline, CDR1 is SNHLY, CDR2 FYNNEI. The CDR3 length is 15 residues. As DNA, the CDR3 is TGTGCCAGCAGTTTTGGCGGGATAGCCAAAAACATTCAGTACTTC. Translating it yields CASSFGGIAKNIQYF.

This clone was detected once. V and J are TRBV7-2 and TRBJ2-7, with D unclear. This CDR3 has 10 amino acids. CDR1 and CDR2 (germline): SGHTA, FQGNSA. Trimming took off 7 bases at V and 7 bases at J, with 8 bases between the two ends. CDR3 DNA sequence: TGTGCCAGCAACACCCGAGAGCAGTACTTC. It is translated as CASNTREQYF.

V and J are TRBV7-2 and TRBJ2-3; 7 bases line up with TRBD2. The germline gives CDR1 SGHTA, CDR2 FQGNSA. V dropped 0 bases and J dropped 0; count of bases not matched to a gene: 6. The CDR3 spans 17 residues. CDR3 nucleotide sequence: TGTGCCAGCAGCTTAGCGACCCTAGCGGTGAGCACAGATACGCAGTATTTT. Translated: CASSLATLAVSTDTQYF.

A remark on this clone: A read error is likely, as this CDR3 ends without the conserved phenylalanine or tryptophan. The chain carries TRBV7-9 and TRBJ2-3; 11 bases align to TRBD2. Trimming cost V 2 bases and J 1 base; bases outside gene matches: 2. Germline CDR1 reads SEHNR; CDR2 reads FQNEAQ (reference sequence). The CDR3 consists of 16 residues. The CDR3 nucleotides read TGTGCCAGCAGCTTACTACTAGCGGGGGGCACAGATACGCAGTATGTT. It specifies CASSLLLAGGTDTQYV.

V usage is TRBV5-6 and J usage is TRBJ1-3; D uncertain. Germline loops: CDR1 SGHDT, CDR2 YYEEEE. The CDR3 consists of 15 residues. With 4 bases removed from V and 4 bases from J, the gap between germline ends came to 15 bases. CDR3 in amino acids: CASSPPGNQGNTIYF. The CDR3 coding sequence is TGTGCCAGCAGCCCTCCGGGAAACCAGGGAAACACCATATATTTT.

V and J are TRBV12-5 and TRBJ2-3; TRBD2 aligns across 9 bases. The V and J ends lost 6 bases and 2 bases, in that order; junction bases with no gene match: 9. Germline V lookup: CDR1 LGHNT, CDR2 FRNRAP. The CDR3 runs 16 residues. DNA of the CDR3: TGTGCTAGTGGCCAGGGGCTAGCGGGGCCCACAGATACGCAGTATTTT. It encodes CASGQGLAGPTDTQYF.

This clone was counted between two and nine times. The chain is built from TRBV6-1 and TRBJ2-7; 13 bases line up with TRBD2. Germline CDR1 reads MNHNS; CDR2 reads SASEGT. V lost 2 bases to trimming and J lost 9 bases; unmatched junction nucleotides: 4. The CDR3 spans 14 residues. CDR3 coding DNA: TGTGCCAGCAGTGAATCACTAGCGGGAGGGTGGCAGTACTTC. Translated, it gives CASSESLAGGWQYF.

The chain has TRBV29-1 and TRBJ2-3, with a possible D match to TRBD2 (5 bases). Germline values: CDR1 SQVTM, CDR2 ANQGSEA. The CDR3 loop spans 12 amino acids. The V end was cut by 4 bases, the J end by 6 bases, with 11 bases between. CDR3 residues: CSVGSTTDTQYF. CDR3 DNA: TGCAGCGTTGGTTCGACTACTGATACGCAGTATTTT.

This clone was detected only once. The genes are TRBV23-1 and TRBJ2-7; tentatively, D is TRBD1 (6 bases). TRBV23-1 is classed as an ORF, of uncertain function. The V end lost 8 bases, the J end lost 1 base, and 12 bases lay between the germline ends. CDR3 length equals 13 residues. The CDR3 loop is CASPEGDSYEQYF. The CDR3 DNA sequence: TGCGCCAGCCCAGAGGGGGATTCCTACGAGCAGTACTTC.

The genes are TRBV28 and TRBJ2-1, with TRBD2 as a possible D gene (5 bases). V was trimmed by 5 bases and J by 2 bases, leaving 16 bases between them. The CDR3 runs 16 residues. Germline CDR1 reads MDHEN; CDR2 reads SYDVKM. In nucleotides, the CDR3 is TGTGCCAGCAGTACGCTGGACTTCGGCGCCTACAATGAGCAGTTCTTC. Residues: CASSTLDFGAYNEQFF. Drawing the rest from reference TRBV28 and TRBJ2-1, the complete variable domain is DVKVTQSSRYLVKRTGEKVFLECVQDMDHENMFWYRQDPGLGLRLIYFSYDVKMKEKGDIPEGYSVSREKKERFSLILESASTNQTSMYLCASSTLDFGAYNEQFFGPGTRLTVL.

V is TRBV19 and J is TRBJ2-6, with D maybe TRBD2 (6 bases). Trimming shortened V by 3 bases and J by 10 bases, and 10 bases separated the two germline ends. Germline assignment: CDR1 LNHDA and CDR2 SQIVND (reference sequence). The CDR3 sequence is 13 residues long. CDR3 nucleotides: TGTGCCAGTAGTATGGGAGGCATGAACGTCCTGACTTTC. Its protein is CASSMGGMNVLTF.

This clone came up a few times. The J gene is TRBJ2-5, the V gene TRBV4-3; maybe TRBD2 (5 bases). CDR1 and CDR2 from the germline V gene are LGHNA and YSLEER. The CDR3 sequence is 15 residues long. The germline V and J ends were trimmed by 0 bases and 2 bases, with 10 bases remaining between them. Written as DNA, the CDR3 is TGCGCCAGCAGCCAAGAGTTTTTAGCGCAAGAGACCCAGTACTTC. It specifies CASSQEFLAQETQYF.

V gene TRBV11-1 combines with J gene TRBJ2-5, with D unresolved. Germline CDR1 is SGHAT and CDR2 is FQDESV (reference sequence). Between the trimmed V and J ends, which lost 5 bases and 0 bases, there was a span of 7 bases. The CDR3 runs 13 residues. This CDR3 is CASSDRDQETQYF. For the CDR3, the DNA is TGTGCCAGCAGCGACCGGGACCAAGAGACCCAGTACTTC.

V and J are TRBV7-2 and TRBJ2-5; weak D call: TRBD1 (5 bases). The CDR3 spans 14 residues. Germline V gene lookup returns CDR1 SGHTA and CDR2 FQGNSA. V was trimmed by 0 bases and J by 4 bases, leaving 9 bases between them. As DNA, the CDR3 is TGTGCCAGCAGCTTAGCGGGGCAGGGAGAGACCCAGTACTTC. Translating gives CASSLAGQGETQYF.

This clone appeared a single time. This chain connects TRBV7-3 to TRBJ2-7; tentatively, D is TRBD2 (5 bases). The V and J ends lost 5 bases and 3 bases respectively, with 17 bases between them. CDR3 length: 15 residues. Germline lookup yields CDR1 SGHTA and CDR2 FQGTGA. The DNA of the CDR3 is TGTGCCAGCAGCCGCGGAACTAGTGGTATCTACGAGCAGTACTTC. This translates into CASSRGTSGIYEQYF.

This chain uses TRBV6-4 with TRBJ2-3; 9 nucleotides match TRBD1. CDR1 and CDR2 (germline): MRHNA, SNTAGT. CDR3 length equals 14 residues. Germline trimming cut 4 bases from V and 6 bases from J; bases unmatched to any gene: 5. Here the CDR3 reads CASSGTGEADTQYF. The CDR3 DNA reads as TGTGCCAGCAGTGGGACAGGGGAAGCGGATACGCAGTATTTT.

J is TRBJ2-2 and V is TRBV7-6; the D gene is possibly TRBD2 (6 bases). V was trimmed by 4 bases and J by 1 base, leaving 13 bases between them. There are 16 residues in the CDR3. Germline lookup yields CDR1 SGHVS and CDR2 FNYEAQ. For the CDR3, the DNA is TGTGCCAGCAGCTCCCTAACTAGCTGGAACACCGGGGAGCTGTTTTTT. This codes for CASSSLTSWNTGELFF.

The chain uses TRBV18 and TRBJ2-1, with a weak D call TRBD2 (6 bases). Germline V CDR1 and CDR2: KGHSH, LQKENI. Trimming stripped 8 bases from V and 0 bases from J, with 11 bases between. The CDR3 consists of 14 residues. The CDR3 DNA is TGTGCCAGCCGAGGGAGGACCTCCTACAATGAGCAGTTCTTC. It translates to CASRGRTSYNEQFF.